The entry below describes one TCR beta chain. The data were obtained in a study of blood T cell repertoires in COVID-19. About the study: The study drew acute and convalescent COVID-19 samples from the United States, Italy and Spain. Sample material is recorded as cDNA or gDNA derived from T cells, B-cell-depleted T cells, or PBMCs.

Between the trimmed V and J ends, which lost 0 bases and 3 bases, there was a span of 11 bases. The CDR3 is 15 residues long. CDR1 is MGHRA, CDR2 YSYEKL, per germline. In the original workflow: Reference gene primers were amplified, and this amplification served to estimate nucleated cell counts. Method: immunoSEQ multiplex PCR; TCRdb's copy keeps in-frame clones and lacks some. V and J calls and clone size are copied from that table; D and trimming were computed from the DNA. The sample records approximately 230,000 clones, roughly 87% being singletons. The specimen sequenced was peripheral blood. This chain links TRBV4-1 with TRBJ1-2, with D perhaps TRBD1 (5 bases). The TCR originated in a man younger than 35 with active or convalescent COVID-19. CDR3 amino acids: CASSQDDSRHYGYTF. In DNA form, the CDR3 reads TGCGCCAGCAGCCAAGATGACAGTAGGCACTATGGCTACACCTTC.